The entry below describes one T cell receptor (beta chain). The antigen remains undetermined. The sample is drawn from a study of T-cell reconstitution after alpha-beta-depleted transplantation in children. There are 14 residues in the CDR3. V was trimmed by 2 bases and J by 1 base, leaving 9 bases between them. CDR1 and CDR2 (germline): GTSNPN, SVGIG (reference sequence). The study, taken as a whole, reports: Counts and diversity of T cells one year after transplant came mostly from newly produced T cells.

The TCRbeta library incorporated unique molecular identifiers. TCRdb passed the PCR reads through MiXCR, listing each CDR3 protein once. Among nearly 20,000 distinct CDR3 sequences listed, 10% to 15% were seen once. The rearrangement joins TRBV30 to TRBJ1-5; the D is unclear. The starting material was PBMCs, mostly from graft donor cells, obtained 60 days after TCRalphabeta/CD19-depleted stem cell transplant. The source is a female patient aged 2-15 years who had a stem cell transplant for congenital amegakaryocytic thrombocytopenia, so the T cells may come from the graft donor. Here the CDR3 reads CAWSSGISNQPQHF. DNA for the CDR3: TGTGCCTGGAGTTCAGGAATCAGCAATCAGCCCCAGCATTTT. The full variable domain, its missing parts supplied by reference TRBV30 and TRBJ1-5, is SQTIHQWPATLVQPVGSPLSLECTVEGTSNPNLYWYRQAAGRGLQLLFYSVGIGQISSEVPQNLSASRPQDRQFILSSKKLLLSDSGFYLCAWSSGISNQPQHFGDGTRLSIL.